The clone carrying this TCR beta chain was seen only a few times. The target antigen is unknown. The entry originates in a study of CD8+CD57+ T cells in acquired aplastic anemia. Those patients picked for sequencing had displayed CD8+CD57+ cell expansion on flow cytometry. Severe acquired aplastic anemia affected all patients. Per germline, CDR1 ENHRY and CDR2 SYGVKD. This CDR3 has 16 residues. The V end lost 11 bases, the J end lost 0 bases, and 20 bases lay between the germline ends. CDR3 and TCR beta VDJ profiling relied on a genomic DNA template. TCRdb called the reads again in MiXCR, with one record for every CDR3 protein. Among roughly 280,000 distinct CDR3 sequences, roughly 53% were seen once, and the ten largest hold 1% to 1.5%. Whole-study results and caveats: Overlap between patients and controls comprised some 31 CD8+ CDR3 sequences.

The sample comprised sorted CD4+, CD8+, or CD8+CD57+ T cells (not recorded which) from PBMCs. This sequence joins TRBV10-3 and TRBJ1-3, with a weak D call TRBD1 (5 bases). This clonotype was obtained from a human donor with aplastic anemia. CDR3 residues: CAPSRDPLRSGNTIYF. DNA of the CDR3: TGTGCCCCCTCCCGGGACCCTCTTCGCTCTGGAAACACCATATATTTT.